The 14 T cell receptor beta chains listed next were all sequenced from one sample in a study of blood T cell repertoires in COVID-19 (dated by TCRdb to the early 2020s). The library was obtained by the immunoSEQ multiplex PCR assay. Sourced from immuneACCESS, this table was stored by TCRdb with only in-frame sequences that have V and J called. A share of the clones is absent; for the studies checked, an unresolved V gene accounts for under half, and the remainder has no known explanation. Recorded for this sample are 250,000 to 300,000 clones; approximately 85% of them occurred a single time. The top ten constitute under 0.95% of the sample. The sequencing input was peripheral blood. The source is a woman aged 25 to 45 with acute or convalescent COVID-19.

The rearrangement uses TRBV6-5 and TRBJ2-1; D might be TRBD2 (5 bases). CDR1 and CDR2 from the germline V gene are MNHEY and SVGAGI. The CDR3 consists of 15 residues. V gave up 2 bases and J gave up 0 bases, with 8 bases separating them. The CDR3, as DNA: TGTGCCAGCAGTTACCAGCGGACCTCCTACAATGAGCAGTTCTTC. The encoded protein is CASSYQRTSYNEQFF.

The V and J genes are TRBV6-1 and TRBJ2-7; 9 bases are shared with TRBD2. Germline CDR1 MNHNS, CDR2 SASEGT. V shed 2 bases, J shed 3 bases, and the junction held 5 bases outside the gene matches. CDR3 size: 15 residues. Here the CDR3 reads CASSESLAGLYEQYF. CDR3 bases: TGTGCCAGCAGTGAATCACTAGCGGGCCTCTACGAGCAGTACTTC.

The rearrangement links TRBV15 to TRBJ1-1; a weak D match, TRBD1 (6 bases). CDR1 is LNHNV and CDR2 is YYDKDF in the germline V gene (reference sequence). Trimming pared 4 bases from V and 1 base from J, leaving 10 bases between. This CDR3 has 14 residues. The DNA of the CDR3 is TGTGCCACCAGCATCGGACAGTCGAACACTGAAGCTTTCTTT. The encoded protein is CATSIGQSNTEAFF. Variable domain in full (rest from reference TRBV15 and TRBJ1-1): DAMVIQNPRYQVTQFGKPVTLSCSQTLNHNVMYWYQQKSSQAPKLLFHYYDKDFNNEADTPDNFQSRRPNTSFCFLDIRSPGLGDTAMYLCATSIGQSNTEAFFGQGTRLTVV.

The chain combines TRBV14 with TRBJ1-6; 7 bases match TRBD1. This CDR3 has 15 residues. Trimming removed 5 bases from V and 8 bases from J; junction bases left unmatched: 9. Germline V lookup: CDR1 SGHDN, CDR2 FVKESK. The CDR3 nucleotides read TGTGCCAGCAGCAAAACGACAGGGAAGGATTCACCCCTCCACTTT. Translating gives CASSKTTGKDSPLHF.

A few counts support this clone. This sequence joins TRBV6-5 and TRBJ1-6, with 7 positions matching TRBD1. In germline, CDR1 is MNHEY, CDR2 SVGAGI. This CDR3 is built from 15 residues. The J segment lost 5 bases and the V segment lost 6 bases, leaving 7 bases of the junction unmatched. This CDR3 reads CASRTRTGNNSPLHF. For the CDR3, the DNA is TGTGCCAGCAGAACCAGGACAGGAAATAATTCACCCCTCCACTTT.

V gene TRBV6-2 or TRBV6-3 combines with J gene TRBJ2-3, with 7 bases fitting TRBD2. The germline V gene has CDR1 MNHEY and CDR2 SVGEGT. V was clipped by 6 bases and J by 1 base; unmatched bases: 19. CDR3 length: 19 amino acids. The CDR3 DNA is TGTGCCAGCAGCGATCCAAAACTTAAGAGCGGGACTCGCACAGATACGCAGTATTTT. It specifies CASSDPKLKSGTRTDTQYF.

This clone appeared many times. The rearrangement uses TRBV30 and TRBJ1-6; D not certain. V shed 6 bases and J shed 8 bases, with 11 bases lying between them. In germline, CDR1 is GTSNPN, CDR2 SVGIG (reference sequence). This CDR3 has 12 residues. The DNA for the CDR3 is TGTGCCTGTGGCAGGTGGGATTCACCCCTCCACTTT. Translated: CACGRWDSPLHF.

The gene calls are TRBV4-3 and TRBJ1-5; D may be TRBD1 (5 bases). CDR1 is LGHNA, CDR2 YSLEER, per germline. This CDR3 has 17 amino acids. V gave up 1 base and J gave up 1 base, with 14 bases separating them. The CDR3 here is CASSQGVRGKSNQPQHF. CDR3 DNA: TGCGCCAGCAGCCAAGGGGTTAGGGGTAAGAGCAATCAGCCCCAGCATTTT.

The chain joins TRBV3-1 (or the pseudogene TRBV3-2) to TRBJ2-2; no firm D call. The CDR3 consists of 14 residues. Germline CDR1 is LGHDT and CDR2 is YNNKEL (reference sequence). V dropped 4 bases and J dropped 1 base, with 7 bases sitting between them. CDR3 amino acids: CASSLPGNTGELFF. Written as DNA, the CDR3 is TGTGCCAGCAGCCTCCCCGGGAACACCGGGGAGCTGTTTTTT.

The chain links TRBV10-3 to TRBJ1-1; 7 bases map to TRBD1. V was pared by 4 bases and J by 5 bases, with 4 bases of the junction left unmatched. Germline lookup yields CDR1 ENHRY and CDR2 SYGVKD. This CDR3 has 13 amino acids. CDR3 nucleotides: TGTGCCATCAGTGGACAGGGTGGTACTGAAGCTTTCTTT. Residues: CAISGQGGTEAFF.

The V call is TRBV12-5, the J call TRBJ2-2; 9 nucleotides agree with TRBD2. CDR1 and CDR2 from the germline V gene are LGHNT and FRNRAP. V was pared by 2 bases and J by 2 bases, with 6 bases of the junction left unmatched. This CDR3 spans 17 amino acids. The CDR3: CASGLPGTSRNTGELFF. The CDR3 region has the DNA TGTGCTAGTGGTTTGCCAGGGACTAGCAGAAACACCGGGGAGCTGTTTTTT.

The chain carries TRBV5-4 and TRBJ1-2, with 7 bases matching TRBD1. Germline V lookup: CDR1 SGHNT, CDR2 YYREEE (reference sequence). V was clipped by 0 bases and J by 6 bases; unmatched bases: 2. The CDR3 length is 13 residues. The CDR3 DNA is TGTGCCAGCAGCTTGGATCAGGGGGATGGCTACACCTTC. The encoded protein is CASSLDQGDGYTF.

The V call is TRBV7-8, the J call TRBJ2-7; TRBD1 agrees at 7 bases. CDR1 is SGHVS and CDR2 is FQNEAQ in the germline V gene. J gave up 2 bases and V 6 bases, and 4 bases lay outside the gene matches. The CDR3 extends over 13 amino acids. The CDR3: CASSKGAPYEQYF. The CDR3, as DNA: TGTGCCAGCAGTAAGGGGGCCCCCTACGAGCAGTACTTC.

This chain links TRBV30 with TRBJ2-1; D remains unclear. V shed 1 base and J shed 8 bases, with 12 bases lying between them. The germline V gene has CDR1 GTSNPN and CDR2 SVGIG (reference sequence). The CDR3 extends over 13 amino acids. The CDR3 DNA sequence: TGTGCCTGGAGTGAGCGACGGTTGGATGAGCAGTTCTTC. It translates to CAWSERRLDEQFF.